One and the same sample provided the 21 T cell receptor beta chains below, sequenced in a study of shared clonotypes between healthy human individuals. Libraries were prepared by immunoSEQ multiplex PCR; TCRdb keeps only in-frame clonotypes and omits some of them. The data show 550,000 to 850,000 clones, roughly 72% seen once. The sample taken for sequencing was memory CD4+ T cells sorted from blood. Indicated subset: CD45RA-negative fraction. These receptors originate from a woman in her twenties or thirties in good health.

This rearrangement joins TRBV15 to TRBJ1-1; 7 nucleotides match TRBD1. The CDR3 is 12 residues long. J lost 8 bases, V lost 6 bases, and 6 bases had no gene match. CDR1 and CDR2 from the germline V gene are LNHNV and YYDKDF (reference sequence). CDR3 residues: CATSSDRPEAFF. DNA for the CDR3: TGTGCCACCAGTTCGGACAGGCCCGAAGCTTTCTTT. Supplemented by reference TRBV15 and TRBJ1-1, the full variable domain reads DAMVIQNPRYQVTQFGKPVTLSCSQTLNHNVMYWYQQKSSQAPKLLFHYYDKDFNNEADTPDNFQSRRPNTSFCFLDIRSPGLGDTAMYLCATSSDRPEAFFGQGTRLTVV.

In DNA, the CDR3 is TGCGCCAGCAGCTTGGGGGACCTTCCGAACACTGAAGCTTTCTTT. Translating gives CASSLGDLPNTEAFF. The chain combines TRBV5-1 with TRBJ1-1; D is possibly TRBD1 (5 bases). This CDR3 is 15 amino acids long. The V end was cut by 0 bases, the J end by 1 base, with 10 bases between. CDR1 and CDR2 (germline): SGHRS, YFSETQ.

This chain links TRBV30 with TRBJ1-4; unclear D gene. The germline V gene encodes CDR1 GTSNPN and CDR2 SVGIG (reference sequence). There are 15 residues in the CDR3. V was shortened by 0 bases and J by 5 bases, with 13 bases between the two germline ends. The CDR3 coding sequence is TGTGCCTGGAGTGTACTGGAGGCGATAAATGAAAAACTGTTTTTT. This sequence encodes CAWSVLEAINEKLFF.

The chain carries TRBV6-5 and TRBJ2-7; 8 nucleotides line up with TRBD1. Germline V gives CDR1 MNHEY, CDR2 SVGAGI. CDR3 size: 14 residues. V shed 6 bases, J shed 0 bases, and the junction held 4 bases outside the gene matches. The CDR3 DNA sequence: TGTGCCAGCAGGGACACAGGGGGCTCCTACGAGCAGTACTTC. This codes for CASRDTGGSYEQYF.

V and J are TRBV6-1 and TRBJ2-7; perhaps TRBD2 as D (6 bases). V was shortened by 2 bases and J by 4 bases, with 21 bases between the two germline ends. Germline CDR1 is MNHNS and CDR2 is SASEGT. The CDR3 length is 17 residues. The CDR3: CASSEIGGVALGYEQYF. CDR3 DNA sequence: TGTGCCAGCAGTGAAATAGGAGGGGTCGCCCTAGGGTACGAGCAGTACTTC.

This clone was counted only a few times. The chain combines TRBV6-1 with TRBJ2-5; D is uncertain. Germline CDR1 MNHNS, CDR2 SASEGT. This CDR3 has 14 residues. Trimming cost V 2 bases and J 2 bases, with 9 bases left between them. CDR3 nucleotide sequence: TGTGCCAGCAGTGAAAGGGCAGGACAAGAGACCCAGTACTTC. Translated, it gives CASSERAGQETQYF.

This chain joins TRBV5-1 and TRBJ2-6, with D possibly being TRBD1 (6 bases). CDR3 size: 15 residues. The germline V gene has CDR1 SGHRS and CDR2 YFSETQ. The V gene lost 4 bases and the J gene lost 6 bases, with 14 bases spanning the gap. CDR3 loop: CASSTGPVQANVLTF. The CDR3 DNA reads as TGCGCCAGCAGCACAGGGCCCGTTCAGGCCAACGTCCTGACTTTC.

V and J are TRBV10-2 and TRBJ2-1; D is uncertain. Germline loops: CDR1 WSHSY, CDR2 SAAADI. V shed 5 bases and J shed 0 bases, with 11 bases lying between them. This CDR3 contains 15 residues. Written as DNA, the CDR3 is TGCGCCAGCAGTCCCCTCGGGCCCTCCTACAATGAGCAGTTCTTC. Encoded protein: CASSPLGPSYNEQFF.

This chain uses TRBV6-5 with TRBJ2-2, with 8 bases lining up with TRBD2. Per germline, CDR1 MNHEY and CDR2 SVGAGI. The CDR3 contains 15 residues. V lost 6 bases, J lost 4 bases, and 7 bases stayed unmatched. Here the CDR3 DNA reads TGTGCCAGCAGATTTAGCGGGACGGGCACCGGGGAGCTGTTTTTT. Encoded protein: CASRFSGTGTGELFF.

The J gene is TRBJ2-5, the V gene TRBV15, with D hard to call. From germline, CDR1 is LNHNV and CDR2 YYDKDF (reference sequence). Trimming took off 7 bases at V and 2 bases at J, with 17 bases between the two ends. The CDR3 loop spans 15 amino acids. The chain's CDR3 is CATTPDGNVQETQYF. The CDR3 nucleotides are TGTGCCACCACCCCGGACGGTAACGTTCAAGAGACCCAGTACTTC.

CDR3 DNA sequence: TGCGCCAGCAGCCAAGGGACTAGCGGGAGGGCCACCGGGGAGCTGTTTTTT. Translating it yields CASSQGTSGRATGELFF. The chain uses TRBV4-1 and TRBJ2-2, with TRBD2 matching over 15 bases. The CDR3 extends over 17 amino acids. Trimming removed 1 base from V and 4 bases from J; junction bases left unmatched: 1. Germline V gene lookup returns CDR1 MGHRA and CDR2 YSYEKL.

This sequence joins TRBV14 and TRBJ2-7; 13 positions match TRBD2. Germline V gives CDR1 SGHDN, CDR2 FVKESK. CDR3 length equals 20 residues. V lost 1 base, J lost 3 bases, and 15 bases stayed unmatched. The DNA of the CDR3 is TGTGCCAGCAGCCAAGTACTGGGGACTAGCGGGACCGTTTATAACTACGAGCAGTACTTC. This gives the protein CASSQVLGTSGTVYNYEQYF.

This chain links TRBV14 with TRBJ2-3; D remains ambiguous. Deletions cut 0 bases from V and 0 bases from J, with 10 bases between. The CDR3 covers 16 residues. Germline V gene lookup returns CDR1 SGHDN and CDR2 FVKESK. CDR3 protein: CASSQDAPLSTDTQYF. CDR3 DNA: TGTGCCAGCAGCCAAGACGCGCCTCTGAGCACAGATACGCAGTATTTT.

The chain recombines TRBV18 with TRBJ2-7; 10 nucleotides match TRBD2. The ends lost 1 base at V and 5 bases at J; junction bases unmatched: 5. The CDR3 spans 15 residues. Germline assignment: CDR1 KGHSH and CDR2 LQKENI. CDR3 residues: CASSPQSSGSNEQYF. In DNA, the CDR3 is TGTGCCAGCTCACCACAGTCTAGCGGGAGCAACGAGCAGTACTTC.

The chain links TRBV6-5 to TRBJ1-2, with TRBD1 matching 7 bases. This CDR3 is 15 amino acids long. V dropped 5 bases and J dropped 4; count of bases not matched to a gene: 10. CDR1 and CDR2 (germline): MNHEY, SVGAGI. The CDR3 DNA follows: TGTGCCAGCAGTAGACCGGGACAGCACATCTATGGCTACACCTTC. Protein: CASSRPGQHIYGYTF.

The V gene is TRBV19, the J gene TRBJ2-1; 8 bases agree with TRBD1. V gave up 8 bases and J gave up 0 bases; unmatched junction bases: 3. The CDR3 contains 14 residues. The germline V gene encodes CDR1 LNHDA and CDR2 SQIVND (reference sequence). This chain's CDR3 is CASSDRGSYNEQFF. Here the CDR3 DNA reads TGTGCCAGTTCAGACAGGGGCTCCTACAATGAGCAGTTCTTC. The entire variable domain, with the rest obtained from reference TRBV19 and TRBJ2-1, is as follows: DGGITQSPKYLFRKEGQNVTLSCEQNLNHDAMYWYRQDPGQGLRLIYYSQIVNDFQKGDIAEGYSVSREKKESFPLTVTSAQKNPTAFYLCASSDRGSYNEQFFGPGTRLTVL.

The V call is TRBV29-1, the J call TRBJ1-4, with D unclear. V dropped 7 bases and J dropped 0 bases, with 12 bases sitting between them. The CDR3 has 14 amino acids. In germline, CDR1 is SQVTM, CDR2 ANQGSEA. The CDR3 loop is CSAYDVATNEKLFF. In nucleotides, the CDR3 is TGCAGCGCTTACGATGTTGCAACTAATGAAAAACTGTTTTTT. Complete variable domain (other parts from reference TRBV29-1 and TRBJ1-4): SAVISQKPSRDICQRGTSLTIQCQVDSQVTMMFWYRQQPGQSLTLIATANQGSEATYESGFVIDKFPISRPNLTFSTLTVSNMSPEDSSIYLCSAYDVATNEKLFFGSGTQLSVL.

The chain couples TRBV7-9 to TRBJ2-1; TRBD2 matches 9 bases. This CDR3 comprises 15 residues. Germline CDR1 reads SEHNR; CDR2 reads FQNEAQ (reference sequence). Trimming cost V 5 bases and J 3 bases; bases outside gene matches: 5. CDR3 amino acids: CASSPAGGHYNEQFF. CDR3 sequence (DNA): TGTGCCAGCAGCCCAGCGGGAGGCCACTACAATGAGCAGTTCTTC.

This clone showed up just a few times. V and J are TRBV28 and TRBJ2-1, with D possibly being TRBD1 or TRBD2 (7 bases each). Germline V gene sequence: CDR1 MDHEN, CDR2 SYDVKM. The V end was cut by 6 bases, the J end by 7 bases, with 19 bases between. The CDR3 consists of 15 residues. This chain's CDR3 is CASSPGGEGRNEQFF. The CDR3 DNA reads TGTGCCAGCAGCCCAGGGGGGGAGGGCCGTAATGAGCAGTTCTTC.

The rearrangement uses TRBV7-2 and TRBJ1-2; 7 positions agree with TRBD1. V trimming: 1 base; J trimming: 0 bases; junction bases outside the gene matches: 5. Germline values: CDR1 SGHTA, CDR2 FQGNSA. This CDR3 region has 16 residues. The CDR3 region is CASSLVGTVANYGYTF. The CDR3 DNA sequence: TGTGCCAGCAGCTTAGTGGGGACAGTAGCTAACTATGGCTACACCTTC. The variable domain in full, completed from reference TRBV7-2 and TRBJ1-2, reads GAGVSQSPSNKVTEKGKDVELRCDPISGHTALYWYRQSLGQGLEFLIYFQGNSAPDKSGLPSDRFSAERTGGSVSTLTIQRTQQEDSAVYLCASSLVGTVANYGYTFGSGTRLTVV.

V is TRBV27 and J is TRBJ2-3; the D gene is possibly TRBD2 (6 bases). Germline values: CDR1 MNHEY, CDR2 SMNVEV (reference sequence). Trimming removed 6 bases from V and 7 bases from J, with 23 bases in between. This CDR3 has 16 amino acids. The CDR3 DNA reads as TGTGCCAGCAGCTTTAGCGGCAACAATCCATCCAATACGCAGTATTTT. This translates into CASSFSGNNPSNTQYF.